Below, one T cell receptor beta chain is given with its context. Its antigen is not identified. Germline V gene lookup returns CDR1 SEHNR and CDR2 FQNEAQ (reference sequence). The V end lost 4 bases, the J end lost 9 bases, and 34 bases lay between the germline ends. This CDR3 comprises 20 residues. This entry is derived from a study of post-analysis software for immune sequencing data. The overall study: The disease courses spanned relapsing-remitting, secondary progressive and progressive-relapsing forms of multiple sclerosis.

Broader study findings: Diversity measured as normalized Chao1 was significantly lower in multiple sclerosis patients than in controls. When patients were compared with controls, roughly five TRBV segments were more frequent, TRBV5-6, TRBV5-1 and TRBV20-1 among them.

Included in the TCR beta cDNA libraries were unique molecular identifiers. MiXCR, applied by TCRdb to the PCR reads, yields one record per CDR3 protein. The table shows hundreds of thousands of distinct CDR3 sequences, with 44% occurring only once. The clonotype was recovered from a girl aged 5-17 years with multiple sclerosis. This sequence joins TRBV7-9 and TRBJ2-1; possible D gene TRBD1, 6 bases. Sequencing was carried out using blood. CDR3 coding DNA: TGTGCCAGCAGCTCAAACGCCATAGTAGTGGGACAACTACCTTTTAGTGAGCAGTTCTTC. Its protein is CASSSNAIVVGQLPFSEQFF.